This T cell receptor beta chain stems from a study of blood T cell repertoires in COVID-19. In the study overall: COVID-19 samples, acute and convalescent, were from the United States, Italy and Spain.

The table lists this clone with a few counts. Seattle's cohort entered during active infection and was followed longitudinally. V was shortened by 3 bases and J by 2 bases, with 8 bases between the two germline ends. This CDR3 is 13 amino acids long. Per germline, CDR1 LNHDA and CDR2 SQIVND (reference sequence). Per the original data handling: How many nucleated cells were present was estimated from reference gene primer amplification. The protocol was immunoSEQ multiplex PCR, while the TCRdb copy is restricted to in-frame clones and leaves out a portion. The V and J calls and clone size were taken over from that table, and D and trimming were inferred from the DNA. The sample carries about 110,000 clones, over 65% recorded once.

The source of this sequence is a man aged 80 or over with COVID-19, enrolled during active disease. J is TRBJ2-7 and V is TRBV19; D unclear. The sequenced material came from peripheral blood. The CDR3 coding sequence is TGTGCCAGTAGTATCGGTAACGCCTACGAGCAGTACTTC. Translated, it gives CASSIGNAYEQYF.